This T cell receptor beta chain appears in the sequencing data of a study of T-cell reconstitution after alpha-beta-depleted transplantation in children. Germline CDR1 and CDR2: SQVTM and ANQGSEA. The ends were cut back, 5 bases at V and 0 bases at J, with 10 bases in the middle. The length of the CDR3 is 13 residues. This clonotype appeared a few times. Antigen: not known. Using unique molecular identifiers, the investigators prepared the TCRbeta library. From the PCR reads, TCRdb called clonotypes with MiXCR, one entry per CDR3 protein. Among about 980,000 distinct CDR3 sequences listed, roughly 29% were seen once. General study results and limits: Newly made T cells mostly supplied T-cell counts and diversity one year after transplant. Some patients owed their high day-60 TCRbeta diversity to surviving recipient T cells and thymic progenitors. Expanded graft clones numbering several hundred reportedly gave rise to alpha-beta T cells about two months after transplant.

The sample was PBMCs, mostly from graft donor cells, taken 360 days after TCRalphabeta/CD19-depleted stem cell transplant. The rearrangement joins TRBV29-1 to TRBJ1-1; D gene uncertain. The sequence derives from a boy under two years old who had a stem cell transplant for SCID, so the T cells may come from the graft donor. CDR3 loop: CSVNSAMNTEAFF. For the CDR3, the DNA is TGCAGCGTTAACAGTGCCATGAACACTGAAGCTTTCTTT.